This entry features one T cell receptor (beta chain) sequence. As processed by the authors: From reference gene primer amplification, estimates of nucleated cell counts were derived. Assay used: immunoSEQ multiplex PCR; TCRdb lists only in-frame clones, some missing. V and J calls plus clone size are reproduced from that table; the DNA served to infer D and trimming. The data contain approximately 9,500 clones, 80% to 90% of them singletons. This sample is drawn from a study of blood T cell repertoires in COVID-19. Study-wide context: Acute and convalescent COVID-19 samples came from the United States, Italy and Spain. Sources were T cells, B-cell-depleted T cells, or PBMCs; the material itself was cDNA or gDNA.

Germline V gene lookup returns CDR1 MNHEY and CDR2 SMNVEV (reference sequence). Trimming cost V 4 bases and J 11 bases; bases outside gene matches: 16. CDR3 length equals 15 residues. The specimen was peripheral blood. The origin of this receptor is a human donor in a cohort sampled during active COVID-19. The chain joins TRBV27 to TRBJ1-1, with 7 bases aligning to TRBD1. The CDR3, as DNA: TGTGCCAGCAGTTCCGCCGGGACAGCGAACCGGGAGGCTTTCTTT. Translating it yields CASSSAGTANREAFF.